This paragraph reports one T cell receptor beta chain. The data belong to a study of blood T cell repertoires in COVID-19. Across the whole study: Specimens from acute and convalescent COVID-19 originated in the United States, Italy and Spain. T cells, B-cell-depleted T cells, or PBMCs provided the cDNA or gDNA that served as material.

In the source study's methods: Reference gene primer amplification gave nucleated cell count estimates. Using immunoSEQ multiplex PCR, the repertoire was profiled, and TCRdb retains in-frame clones only, with some absent. V, J and clone size were drawn from that table, and D and trimming were deduced from the DNA. The table has about 230,000 clones, around 83% seen once; the top ten hold about 1.4%. Sequencing was carried out using peripheral blood. This receptor was obtained from a middle-aged woman who had recovered from COVID-19.

The CDR3 reads CASTGTRSYEQYF. The CDR3 nucleotides read TGTGCCAGCACGGGTACCCGATCCTACGAGCAGTACTTC. This sequence joins TRBV5-5 and TRBJ2-7; no clear D gene. Trimming took off 6 bases at V and 1 base at J, with 11 bases between the two ends. The CDR3 extends over 13 amino acids. Germline V gene lookup returns CDR1 SGHKS and CDR2 YYEKEE (reference sequence).